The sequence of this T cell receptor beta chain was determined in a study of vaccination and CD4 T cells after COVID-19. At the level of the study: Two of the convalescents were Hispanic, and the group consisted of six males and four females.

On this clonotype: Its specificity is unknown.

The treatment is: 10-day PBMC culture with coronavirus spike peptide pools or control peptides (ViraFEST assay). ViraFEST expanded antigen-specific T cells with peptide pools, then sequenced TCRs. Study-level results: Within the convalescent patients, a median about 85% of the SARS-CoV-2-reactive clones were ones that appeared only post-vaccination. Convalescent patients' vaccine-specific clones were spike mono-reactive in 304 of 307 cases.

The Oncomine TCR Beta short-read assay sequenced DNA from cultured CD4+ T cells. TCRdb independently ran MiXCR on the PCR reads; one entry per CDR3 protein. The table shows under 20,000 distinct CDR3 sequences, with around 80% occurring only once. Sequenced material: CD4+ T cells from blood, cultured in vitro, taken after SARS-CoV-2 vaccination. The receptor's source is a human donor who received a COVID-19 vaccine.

The CDR3 DNA reads as TGTGCCAGTATATCGGGACTAGGGGGGCTTGGTGAGCAGTTCTTC. Its protein product is CASISGLGGLGEQFF. This chain uses TRBV19 with TRBJ2-1; 8 bases line up with TRBD2. The CDR3 is made up of 15 amino acids. Germline CDR1 LNHDA, CDR2 SQIVND (reference sequence). Trimming cost V 7 bases and J 9 bases; bases outside gene matches: 14.